These 29 T cell receptor beta chains share one sample of origin, sequenced in a study of monozygotic twins with cystic fibrosis. Only in-frame clones appear in the TCRdb table, and some are missing; sequencing was by immunoSEQ multiplex PCR. The table lists about 9,600 clones, 97% to 99% of them singletons. Sequenced input: blood. These receptors all stem from a girl aged 2-10 years with cystic fibrosis.

DNA for the CDR3: TGCAGCGTCGGGACAGGGATGAACACTGAAGCTTTCTTT. Residues: CSVGTGMNTEAFF. The chain joins TRBV29-1 to TRBJ1-1; 9 nucleotides match TRBD1. The CDR3 contains 13 residues. Germline CDR1 is SQVTM and CDR2 is ANQGSEA. V lost 6 bases, J lost 0 bases, and 2 bases stayed unmatched.

V usage is TRBV5-1 and J usage is TRBJ2-5, with 9 bases that match TRBD2. V lost 4 bases, J lost 5 bases, and 18 bases stayed unmatched. The CDR3 has 18 amino acids. The germline V gene encodes CDR1 SGHRS and CDR2 YFSETQ. In DNA, the CDR3 is TGCGCCAGCAGCCTGGGGCTAGCGGGGCCTTCCACCGGGGAGACCCAGTACTTC. Its protein product is CASSLGLAGPSTGETQYF.

The V gene is TRBV27, the J gene TRBJ2-7, with 8 bases fitting TRBD2. V trimming: 3 bases; J trimming: 4 bases; junction bases outside the gene matches: 8. Germline-derived CDR1 and CDR2 are MNHEY and SMNVEV (reference sequence). The CDR3 contains 15 residues. The CDR3 sequence is CASSFSGASRYEQYF. The CDR3 nucleotides are TGTGCCAGCAGTTTTAGCGGGGCCAGCAGGTACGAGCAGTACTTC.

This chain uses TRBV11-2 with TRBJ1-5; no clear D gene. CDR3 length: 14 residues. The V end was cut by 0 bases, the J end by 3 bases, with 6 bases between. The germline V gene encodes CDR1 SGHAT and CDR2 FQNNGV. CDR3 coding DNA: TGTGCCAGCAGCTTAGAACACTCCAATCAGCCCCAGCATTTT. Translating it yields CASSLEHSNQPQHF.

The chain couples TRBV19 to TRBJ2-3, with D maybe TRBD2 (6 bases). CDR1 is LNHDA, CDR2 SQIVND, per germline (reference sequence). V was shortened by 6 bases and J by 4 bases, with 17 bases between the two germline ends. This CDR3 is built from 15 residues. CDR3 sequence (DNA): TGTGCCAGTAGAAGGGAGGTTCAGAACTCAGATACGCAGTATTTT. Amino acid sequence: CASRREVQNSDTQYF.

This chain uses TRBV21-1 with TRBJ1-1. TRBV21-1 is an annotated pseudogene. The CDR3 consists of 15 residues. For the CDR3, the DNA is TGTGCCAGCAGCAAAGTGGCGGGCTGGAGCACTGAAGCTTTCTTT. This codes for CASSKVAGWSTEAFF.

This chain links TRBV7-9 with TRBJ1-1; 9 nucleotides line up with TRBD1. The V segment lost 6 bases and the J segment 2 bases; nucleotides outside the gene matches: 10. CDR3 length equals 16 residues. Germline assignment: CDR1 SEHNR and CDR2 FQNEAQ (reference sequence). The CDR3 spells CASSQKRDRDNTEAFF. In nucleotides, the CDR3 is TGTGCCAGCAGTCAAAAACGGGACAGGGACAACACTGAAGCTTTCTTT. The full variable domain, in which reference TRBV7-9 and TRBJ1-1 provide the parts outside the CDR3, is DTGVSQNPRHKITKRGQNVTFRCDPISEHNRLYWYRQTLGQGPEFLTYFQNEAQLEKSRLLSDRFSAERPKGSFSTLEIQRTEQGDSAMYLCASSQKRDRDNTEAFFGQGTRLTVV.

The CDR3 DNA reads as TGCGCCAGCAGCTTGGGACAGGGGGCCGCAGATACGCAGTATTTT. Translation: CASSLGQGAADTQYF. The gene calls are TRBV5-1 and TRBJ2-3, with 10 bases that match TRBD1. Germline V lookup: CDR1 SGHRS, CDR2 YFSETQ. The V segment lost 0 bases and the J segment 4 bases; nucleotides outside the gene matches: 2. The CDR3 length is 15 residues.

The table lists this clone with a count of one. V gene TRBV5-6 combines with J gene TRBJ2-7; possible D gene TRBD1, 6 bases. This CDR3 is 14 amino acids long. From germline, CDR1 is SGHDT and CDR2 YYEEEE. V was pared by 0 bases and J by 7 bases, with 14 bases between. The CDR3 loop is CASSLALQGNEQYF. CDR3 nucleotides: TGTGCCAGCAGCTTGGCACTACAGGGTAATGAGCAGTACTTC.

This clone was seen only once. V gene TRBV28 combines with J gene TRBJ2-7, with TRBD1 as a possible D gene (5 bases). Trimming pared 2 bases from V and 6 bases from J, leaving 14 bases between. This CDR3 has 14 amino acids. CDR1 is MDHEN, CDR2 SYDVKM, per germline. The CDR3 here is CASSLGVGRGEQYF. The CDR3 nucleotides are TGTGCCAGCAGTTTAGGCGTCGGAAGGGGCGAGCAGTACTTC.

V gene TRBV11-2 combines with J gene TRBJ2-5, with D maybe TRBD2 (5 bases). Germline CDR1 reads SGHAT; CDR2 reads FQNNGV. Trimming removed 1 base at V and 4 bases at J, with 13 bases between. The CDR3 sequence is 15 residues long. The CDR3 is CASSLAGTETETQYF. CDR3 DNA sequence: TGTGCCAGCAGCTTAGCGGGAACCGAGACAGAGACCCAGTACTTC.

J is TRBJ1-1 and V is TRBV27; 7 bases map to TRBD1. The ends lost 2 bases at V and 6 bases at J; junction bases unmatched: 9. The CDR3 runs 15 residues. The germline V gene encodes CDR1 MNHEY and CDR2 SMNVEV (reference sequence). The CDR3 is CASSLRGGADPEAFF. CDR3 in DNA: TGTGCCAGCAGTTTAAGAGGGGGCGCGGACCCTGAAGCTTTCTTT.

The chain combines TRBV6-5 with TRBJ2-1; D may be TRBD1 (5 bases). The CDR3 covers 15 residues. V was trimmed by 0 bases and J by 6 bases, leaving 12 bases between them. Germline V CDR1 and CDR2: MNHEY, SVGAGI. CDR3 sequence: CASSYSGPGRNEQFF. The CDR3 DNA reads as TGTGCCAGCAGTTACTCCGGCCCAGGGCGCAATGAGCAGTTCTTC.

CDR3 region: CASSMGDSTGNTIYF. The CDR3 DNA reads TGTGCCAGTAGTATGGGGGACAGCACCGGAAACACCATATATTTT. This chain uses TRBV19 with TRBJ1-3; the match to TRBD1 covers 7 bases. Germline values: CDR1 LNHDA, CDR2 SQIVND (reference sequence). With V trimmed by 3 bases and J by 4 bases, 6 bases remained unmatched. The CDR3 has 15 amino acids.

The gene calls are TRBV5-1 and TRBJ1-5; possible D gene TRBD1, 6 bases. The germline CDR1 and CDR2 sequences are SGHRS and YFSETQ. The ends were cut back, 2 bases at V and 1 base at J, with 19 bases in the middle. The CDR3 spans 18 residues. CDR3 loop: CASSFLVNLQGSNQPQHF. As DNA, the CDR3 is TGCGCCAGCAGCTTCCTCGTCAATCTCCAGGGGAGCAATCAGCCCCAGCATTTT.

The V call is TRBV15, the J call TRBJ2-3; D gene ambiguous. There are 17 residues in the CDR3. Trimming left V 0 bases short and J 2 bases short, with 15 bases between. Germline CDR1 reads LNHNV; CDR2 reads YYDKDF (reference sequence). CDR3 bases: TGTGCCACCAGCAGAGACCTCGAAGTGCCCCACACAGATACGCAGTATTTT. Translating it yields CATSRDLEVPHTDTQYF.

The V gene is TRBV6-1, the J gene TRBJ1-1, with no clear D. Per the germline V gene, CDR1 is MNHNS and CDR2 is SASEGT. Trimming left V 3 bases short and J 11 bases short, with 13 bases between. This CDR3 has 12 residues. CDR3 sequence reads: CASSEGFPGAFF. CDR3 DNA: TGTGCCAGCAGTGAGGGTTTCCCAGGCGCTTTCTTT.

The chain uses TRBV19 and TRBJ2-7; possibly TRBD1 for D (6 bases). CDR1 and CDR2 from the germline V gene are LNHDA and SQIVND (reference sequence). Trimming stripped 7 bases from V and 1 base from J, with 14 bases between. The CDR3 covers 14 residues. CDR3 sequence: CASNSGTSSYEQYF. CDR3 nucleotide sequence: TGTGCCAGTAATAGTGGGACATCTTCCTACGAGCAGTACTTC.

This sequence joins TRBV28 and TRBJ2-7; D perhaps matches TRBD2 (7 bases). Trimming removed 4 bases from V and 4 bases from J, with 23 bases in between. CDR3 size: 17 residues. CDR1 is MDHEN and CDR2 is SYDVKM in the germline V gene. The CDR3 loop reads CASSYKVGGRRLYEQYF. Written as DNA, the CDR3 is TGTGCCAGCAGTTACAAGGTCGGGGGGCGCAGATTATACGAGCAGTACTTC.

The chain carries TRBV29-1 and TRBJ2-7; 7 positions agree with TRBD1. This CDR3 comprises 14 residues. The ends lost 5 bases at V and 0 bases at J; junction bases unmatched: 7. Germline V gives CDR1 SQVTM, CDR2 ANQGSEA. This CDR3 reads CSVTGAWDSYEQYF. The CDR3 nucleotides are TGCAGCGTTACAGGGGCCTGGGACTCCTACGAGCAGTACTTC.

The V call is TRBV7-2, the J call TRBJ2-7; 7 nucleotides agree with TRBD2. CDR1 SGHTA and CDR2 FQGNSA come from the germline V gene. This CDR3 is 15 amino acids long. V shed 0 bases, J shed 2 bases, and the junction held 4 bases outside the gene matches. In DNA, the CDR3 is TGTGCCAGCAGCTTAGCGGGCGGGGGAGCCTACGAGCAGTACTTC. This gives the protein CASSLAGGGAYEQYF. The full variable domain, with the rest looked up from reference TRBV7-2 and TRBJ2-7, is GAGVSQSPSNKVTEKGKDVELRCDPISGHTALYWYRQSLGQGLEFLIYFQGNSAPDKSGLPSDRFSAERTGGSVSTLTIQRTQQEDSAVYLCASSLAGGGAYEQYFGPGTRLTVT.

The chain links TRBV14 to TRBJ2-3; D possibly corresponds to TRBD2 (6 bases). Germline V lookup: CDR1 SGHDN, CDR2 FVKESK. Trimming stripped 1 base from V and 2 bases from J, with 19 bases between. This CDR3 has 18 residues. The CDR3 sequence is CASSQAGTPSLTTDTQYF. The CDR3 DNA follows: TGTGCCAGCAGCCAAGCCGGGACTCCATCTCTAACCACAGATACGCAGTATTTT.

V is TRBV7-2 and J is TRBJ2-1; 8 positions match TRBD1. The CDR3 is 18 amino acids. V was pared by 5 bases and J by 5 bases, with 17 bases of the junction left unmatched. Germline V gene data show CDR1 as SGHTA and CDR2 as FQGNSA. CDR3 loop: CASSPGTGRVSYHNEQFF. In DNA form, the CDR3 reads TGTGCCAGCAGCCCCGGGACAGGAAGAGTATCTTACCACAATGAGCAGTTCTTC.

This chain joins TRBV2 and TRBJ2-3; D unresolved. Trimming removed 9 bases at V and 0 bases at J, with 16 bases between. The CDR3 spans 15 residues. Germline V lookup: CDR1 SNHLY, CDR2 FYNNEI. The DNA of the CDR3 is TGTGCCAGTCGTCGTAGGGCCGCTAGCACAGATACGCAGTATTTT. It yields the protein CASRRRAASTDTQYF.

V gene TRBV19 combines with J gene TRBJ2-7; D is unclear. This CDR3 spans 16 amino acids. Germline CDR1 reads LNHDA; CDR2 reads SQIVND (reference sequence). Trimming took 4 bases from V and 6 from J, leaving 22 bases between them. The CDR3 reads CASSKHSPGQKAEQYF. In nucleotides, the CDR3 is TGTGCCAGTAGTAAACACAGCCCCGGGCAAAAAGCCGAGCAGTACTTC.

The V and J genes are TRBV4-3 and TRBJ2-3, with 10 nucleotides matching TRBD2. CDR3 length: 16 residues. The germline gives CDR1 LGHNA, CDR2 YSLEER. J lost 0 bases, V lost 3 bases, and 3 bases had no gene match. The DNA of the CDR3 is TGCGCCAGCAGCCAGTTGGGACTAGCGAGCACAGATACGCAGTATTTT. Protein product: CASSQLGLASTDTQYF.

The chain is built from TRBV11-3 and TRBJ1-5; D might be TRBD1 (6 bases). Germline CDR1 reads SGHNT; CDR2 reads YENEEA. V was shortened by 4 bases and J by 6 bases, with 19 bases between the two germline ends. The CDR3 runs 16 residues. CDR3 in DNA: TGTGCCAGCAGCTCACCGCCGGGCAGGGGAGGTCAGCCCCAGCATTTT. This translates into CASSSPPGRGGQPQHF.

V is TRBV6-5 and J is TRBJ2-1; unclear D gene. The CDR3 sequence is 14 residues long. V dropped 2 bases and J dropped 0 bases, with 5 bases sitting between them. Per the germline V gene, CDR1 is MNHEY and CDR2 is SVGAGI. The CDR3: CASSYGSSYNEQFF. The CDR3 coding sequence is TGTGCCAGCAGTTACGGTAGCTCCTACAATGAGCAGTTCTTC.

The chain combines TRBV10-3 with TRBJ1-2; 7 positions agree with TRBD1. This CDR3 comprises 14 residues. Germline V gene sequence: CDR1 ENHRY, CDR2 SYGVKD. With 10 bases clipped from V and 5 bases from J, the junction kept 13 bases outside the gene matches. The chain's CDR3 is CATTTDGTAYGYTF. The CDR3 DNA reads as TGTGCCACTACCACGGACGGGACAGCGTATGGCTACACCTTC.